The clone carrying this T cell receptor (beta chain) occurred a few times. The sample originates from a study of T cells in Graves' hyperthyroidism and ophthalmopathy. The investigators amplified TCR beta CDR3 regions from RNA transcripts. An initial round of RT-PCR targeting the TCR CDR3 relied on the HTBI primer set. In TCRdb, the multiplex PCR reads were re-called with MiXCR into one record per CDR3 protein. The sample consists of 550,000 to 800,000 distinct CDR3 sequences, about 18% of them appearing once. The CDR3 is 13 amino acids. Germline CDR1 and CDR2: LNHDA and SQIVND (reference sequence). Trimming cost V 5 bases and J 7 bases; bases outside gene matches: 6.

Sequenced sample: blood. The sequence derives from a man aged 45 to 65 with Graves' hyperthyroidism. The rearrangement joins TRBV19 to TRBJ1-2; 8 nucleotides match TRBD1. CDR3 loop: CASSAGTGTGYTF. As DNA, the CDR3 is TGTGCCAGTAGTGCCGGGACAGGTACTGGCTACACCTTC.